This T cell receptor beta chain derives from a study of spatial heterogeneity in lung cancer. TCRdb used MiXCR to reprocess the 5' RACE reads, holding one entry per CDR3 protein. The sample comprises some 8,100 distinct CDR3 sequences, around 5.4% of which are singletons, and about 42% rests with the top ten. V lost 0 bases and J 6 bases, leaving 9 bases between the germline ends. Germline assignment: CDR1 MNHNY and CDR2 SVGAGI (reference sequence). CDR3 length: 13 residues. The time point here: sample taken at primary tumor resection. Sequencing was performed on whole RNA extracted from tumor and nontumor lung tissue, or from frozen PBMC, and the material was left unsorted. This clonotype was recorded at least ten times.

The sequences come from PBMCs, collected at surgery. This chain links TRBV6-6 with TRBJ2-7, with D possibly matching TRBD1 (6 bases). The clonotype was recovered from a male donor with early-stage non-small cell lung cancer. The CDR3 here is CASSYSTGPEQYF. CDR3 bases: TGTGCCAGCAGTTACTCGACAGGTCCCGAGCAGTACTTC.